Listed below are T cell receptor beta chains from one sample, sequenced in a study of T cell responses to AZD1222 COVID-19 vaccine. Here immunoSEQ multiplex PCR was the method, and the copy in TCRdb shows in-frame clones only, minus some. Of some 120,000 clones in the sample, 75% to 90% were seen once. The sample in question was peripheral blood, obtained on day 0 of AZD1222 vaccination. Receptors originate from an adult in good health. Both conserved end residues are part of each CDR3. Clone sizes are given selectively: once, few, many, or a class where the clone is expanded.

TRBV28,-,CASSLAGTERYGYTF
TRBV7-3,-,CASSSSGRGSYEQYF
TRBV7-9,-,CASSLTDGPYEQYF
TRBV6-5,few,CASSRAGGDGTQYF
TRBV18,-,CASSPSPGGGKNTGELFF
TRBV3-1/TRBV3-2,-,CASSLQKSGGYTF
TRBV28,-,CASSFRVSANYGYTF
TRBV30,-,CVWSVVGSNQPQHF
TRBV6-2/TRBV6-3,-,CASSPGLETPYEQYF
TRBV7-8,-,CASSGPGDETQYF
TRBV19,few,CASSKGQGRVAEAFF
TRBV28,-,CASSFIRGIASNQPQHF
TRBV3-1/TRBV3-2,few,CASSQGQGLFGYTF
TRBV7-8,-,CASSLGGLYSYNEQFF
TRBV11-2,-,CASSLWGPYEQYF
TRBV4-1,-,CASSSRQGQGLNTEAFF
TRBV28,-,CASSAIGGTQETQYF
TRBV10-3,-,CAISEYTNTGELFF
TRBV10-3,-,CAISPDGPQHF
TRBV11-1,-,CASSPQGLGVLNEQFF
TRBV15,-,CATSREETGVSNYGYTF
TRBV5-5,-,CASSLGQGAASPLHF
TRBV10-1,-,CASSESGRTRNQPQHF
TRBV12-3/TRBV12-4,-,CASSRQVNTEAFF
TRBV19,-,CASSTHKSWGNEQFF
TRBV24-1,-,CATSEGYEQYF
TRBV29-1,-,CSVVSPLTGPTGEQYF
TRBV3-1/TRBV3-2,-,CASSHGSYNEQFF
TRBV6-5,-,CASSSAGGNSPLHF
TRBV7-2,-,CASSFGLAGQGALPLHF
TRBV5-5,-,CASSLGQGFGGRNQPQHF
TRBV30,-,CAWSVLVQGNSPLHF
TRBV4-1,-,CASSHGTALGTQYF
TRBV14,-,CASSPPLQALDPYEQYF
TRBV11-2,-,CASSLEMSEKLFF
TRBV30,-,CAWSRGLTGNTIYF
TRBV18,-,CASSPTGLAGVTGELFF
TRBV7-9,-,CASSRGGANEKLFF
TRBV30,-,CAGGQGTRYGYTF
TRBV10-3,-,CAISEARANTEAFF
TRBV3-1/TRBV3-2,-,CASSQSGGAYEQYF
TRBV30,-,CAWSVSSNYGYTF
TRBV5-1,-,CASSLETGRGPFF
TRBV4-3,-,CASSQGIMSTVSGNTIYF
TRBV6-5,-,CASSYASGNEQFF
TRBV4-2,-,CASSQGVGQGALEQYF
TRBV7-9,-,CASSPRQGARNEQFF
TRBV19,-,CASRTWVGGNQPQHF
TRBV7-2,few,CASSGRRAGAGEQYF
TRBV28,-,CASSLVPDGTDTQYF
TRBV19,once,CASSEWGGETQYF
TRBV6-5,-,CASSPRRNTEAFF
TRBV9,few,CASSVEGVAGANVLTF
TRBV27,-,CASSPLGQGMVNEQFF